A single sample is the source of the 14 T cell receptor beta chains below, sequenced in a study of technical replicates of blood from a few donors. Some clones are missing from TCRdb's copy, which holds only in-frame ones; the method was immunoSEQ multiplex PCR. The sample has more than 65,000 clones, roughly 91% seen once. Input material: T cells isolated from PBMCs. Source of these receptors: a human donor in good health. Some clones in this sample may be carry-over from other donors' samples.

This chain connects TRBV4-1 to TRBJ1-5; 9 nucleotides line up with TRBD1. Germline V CDR1 and CDR2: MGHRA, YSYEKL. With 3 bases clipped from V and 4 bases from J, the junction kept 7 bases outside the gene matches. CDR3 size: 16 residues. Here the CDR3 DNA reads TGCGCCAGCAGCCAGGGACAGGGTTCCTTTAATCAGCCCCAGCATTTT. Translating gives CASSQGQGSFNQPQHF.

The chain has TRBV19 and TRBJ2-3, with D hard to call. Germline V gives CDR1 LNHDA, CDR2 SQIVND (reference sequence). The CDR3 sequence is 14 residues long. V gave up 0 bases and J gave up 4 bases, with 8 bases separating them. The CDR3 region has the DNA TGTGCCAGTAGTATAGATTTTCCGGCAGATACGCAGTATTTT. It codes for CASSIDFPADTQYF.

The chain uses TRBV28 and TRBJ2-1; 13 positions match TRBD2. V shed 2 bases and J 7 bases; nucleotides not matched to a gene: 14. The length of the CDR3 is 19 residues. CDR1 MDHEN and CDR2 SYDVKM come from the germline V gene. CDR3 bases: TGTGCCAGCAGTTTAACGGGTCGGACTAGCGGGAGTTTTTCAAATGAGCAGTTCTTC. It yields the protein CASSLTGRTSGSFSNEQFF. Full variable domain (outside the CDR3, taken from reference TRBV28 and TRBJ2-1): DVKVTQSSRYLVKRTGEKVFLECVQDMDHENMFWYRQDPGLGLRLIYFSYDVKMKEKGDIPEGYSVSREKKERFSLILESASTNQTSMYLCASSLTGRTSGSFSNEQFFGPGTRLTVL.

J is TRBJ2-7 and V is TRBV6-5; 8 positions agree with TRBD2. The CDR3 consists of 12 residues. The V gene's germline CDR1 is MNHEY and CDR2 SVGAGI. Trimming removed 7 bases from V and 6 bases from J; junction bases left unmatched: 5. CDR3 nucleotides: TGTGCCAGCAAGAAAACTAGCGGCGAGCAGTACTTC. Its protein is CASKKTSGEQYF.

The rearrangement joins TRBV5-6 to TRBJ2-7; D is perhaps TRBD2 (5 bases). The germline V gene has CDR1 SGHDT and CDR2 YYEEEE. The CDR3 contains 17 residues. The V end was cut by 4 bases, the J end by 3 bases, with 23 bases between. The CDR3 DNA reads TGTGCCAGCAGCCCAGCGGCCCCTTCAGGCGCTCTCTACGAGCAGTACTTC. It specifies CASSPAAPSGALYEQYF.

The V call is TRBV28, the J call TRBJ1-5, with 7 bases identical to TRBD1. The V and J ends lost 6 bases and 3 bases, in that order; junction bases with no gene match: 5. The germline V gene encodes CDR1 MDHEN and CDR2 SYDVKM. CDR3 length: 14 amino acids. The CDR3 region is CASSNRGFNQPQHF. CDR3 in DNA: TGTGCCAGCAGCAACAGGGGATTCAATCAGCCCCAGCATTTT.

The chain employs TRBV7-9 and TRBJ2-7; 8 positions match TRBD1. V trimming: 5 bases; J trimming: 6 bases; junction bases outside the gene matches: 18. The CDR3 loop spans 17 amino acids. The germline V gene encodes CDR1 SEHNR and CDR2 FQNEAQ (reference sequence). The CDR3 sequence: CASSAPRRDRPGGEQYF. CDR3 nucleotide sequence: TGTGCCAGCAGCGCACCTCGGAGGGACAGGCCAGGTGGCGAGCAGTACTTC.

On this clone: An end of the junction differs from the germline gene, which may be a read error. This chain joins TRBV4-1 and TRBJ2-7; 7 bases align to TRBD1. This CDR3 spans 13 amino acids. The V gene's germline CDR1 is MGHRA and CDR2 YSYEKL. The CDR3: CASRHTGDYEQYF. CDR3 sequence (DNA): TGCGCCAGCCGCCATACAGGGGACTACGAGCAGTACTTC.

The CDR3 sequence is CASSREYTVAFSGNTIYF. CDR3 nucleotides: TGTGCCAGTAGTCGGGAATACACGGTAGCTTTCTCTGGAAACACCATATATTTT. The chain combines TRBV19 with TRBJ1-3; D unresolved. The CDR3 is 18 residues long. V gave up 5 bases and J gave up 0 bases, with 20 bases separating them. The V gene's germline CDR1 is LNHDA and CDR2 SQIVND (reference sequence).

The chain recombines TRBV6-1 with TRBJ2-3; D not certain. Looked up from germline, CDR1 is MNHNS and CDR2 is SASEGT. This CDR3 spans 13 amino acids. V was trimmed by 7 bases and J by 3 bases, leaving 11 bases between them. The CDR3 sequence is CASKKHPTDTQYF. The CDR3 bases are TGTGCCAGCAAAAAACACCCTACAGATACGCAGTATTTT.

CDR3 sequence (DNA): TGTGCCATCAGGGACAGCTCAGATACGCAGTATTTT. It yields the protein CAIRDSSDTQYF. The rearrangement uses TRBV10-3 and TRBJ2-3, with D possibly matching TRBD1 (6 bases). CDR1 is ENHRY, CDR2 SYGVKD, per germline. The CDR3 runs 12 residues. V gave up 6 bases and J gave up 4 bases, with 8 bases separating them.

V gene TRBV9 combines with J gene TRBJ2-5, with 7 bases matching TRBD2. Trimming at V came to 3 bases and at J to 5 bases, leaving 10 bases not matched to a gene. The CDR3 totals 15 residues. Looked up from germline, CDR1 is SGDLS and CDR2 is YYNGEE. CDR3: CASSERGHQAETQYF. CDR3 nucleotide sequence: TGTGCCAGCAGCGAGCGGGGCCATCAGGCGGAGACCCAGTACTTC.

The chain combines TRBV4-1 with TRBJ2-2, with D maybe TRBD2 (6 bases). From germline, CDR1 is MGHRA and CDR2 YSYEKL. Trimming left V 7 bases short and J 6 bases short, with 15 bases between. This CDR3 is 14 amino acids long. The CDR3 nucleotides read TGCGCCAGCATGACGGGGGTAAGGGCCGGGGAGCTGTTTTTT. Residues: CASMTGVRAGELFF.

The chain uses TRBV4-1 and TRBJ2-7; TRBD2 matches 11 bases. V was pared by 4 bases and J by 4 bases, with 6 bases of the junction left unmatched. CDR1 and CDR2 from the germline V gene are MGHRA and YSYEKL. The CDR3 contains 15 residues. DNA of the CDR3: TGCGCCAGCAGCCGAGGGACTAGCGGTCAGTACGAGCAGTACTTC. Translating gives CASSRGTSGQYEQYF.